This T cell receptor beta chain was found in a study of shared clonotypes between healthy human individuals. The CDR3 is 11 residues long. Per germline, CDR1 DFQATT and CDR2 SNEGSKA (reference sequence). Study-wide results and caveats: Represented diversity (both genetic and exposure-history) was limited by the small number of donors. Clonotypes shared by all four sorted-subset donors had higher generation probabilities than non-shared clonotypes.

TCRdb keeps only in-frame clones here, not all; method: immunoSEQ multiplex PCR. The sample shows hundreds of thousands of clones, around 96% of them seen only once. Only CD45RO-negative cells positively selected for CCR7 counted as naive CD8 cells, so terminally differentiated effector memory CD45RA+ cells were excluded. Donors, healthy HIV-negative adults, lacked recent acute infections or vaccinations. For this clone: The antigen remains undetermined.

The sequencing input was naive CD8+ T cells sorted from blood. The rearrangement links TRBV20-1 to TRBJ2-3; perhaps TRBD1 as D (6 bases). This TCR was recovered from a woman aged 25 to 39 in good health. CDR3 DNA: TGCAACCTACAGGGCGCAGATACGCAGTATTTT. It encodes CNLQGADTQYF.